The next 6 T cell receptor beta chains were all read from a single sample in a study of metastatic and nonmetastatic thyroid tumors. There were no patients who had received any treatment before thyroid surgery. TCRdb re-clonotyped the PCR reads via MiXCR. The sample has approximately 30,000 clones, less than 4% seen once. The sequenced material came from blood. These receptors were collected from a male donor with papillary thyroid cancer or a benign thyroid nodule (not recorded which). Some clones in this sample may be carry-over from other donors' samples.

At least ten counts were recorded for this clone. At one boundary the junction diverges from the germline segment, which might be a read error. The chain is built from TRBV5-1 and TRBJ2-3; 7 bases line up with TRBD1. There are 14 residues in the CDR3. Germline V gene lookup returns CDR1 SGHRS and CDR2 YFSETQ. CDR3 nucleotide sequence: TGCACCAGCAGCCCGACAGGGATGCCAGATACGCAGTATTTT. Translating gives CTSSPTGMPDTQYF.

This clone is termed medium-sized (0.01 to 0.1%). This rearrangement joins TRBV6-2 or TRBV6-3 to TRBJ1-5; TRBD1 agrees at 8 bases. Trimming at V came to 2 bases and at J to 6 bases, leaving 6 bases not matched to a gene. The germline V gene has CDR1 MNHEY and CDR2 SVGEGT. This CDR3 is 15 amino acids long. CDR3 region: CASSYPKDRVQPQHF. Written as DNA, the CDR3 is TGTGCCAGCAGTTACCCCAAGGACAGGGTTCAGCCCCAGCATTTT.

This clone is labeled medium-sized (0.01 to 0.1%). The chain has TRBV28 and TRBJ2-1, with 9 bases matching TRBD2. CDR3 length: 15 amino acids. Germline V lookup: CDR1 MDHEN, CDR2 SYDVKM. V shed 7 bases and J 7 bases; nucleotides not matched to a gene: 11. This CDR3 is CASNQGTSPPNEQFF. CDR3 bases: TGTGCCAGCAATCAAGGGACTAGCCCACCAAATGAGCAGTTCTTC.

This sequence joins TRBV7-9 and TRBJ2-2; unclear D gene. Per the germline V gene, CDR1 is SEHNR and CDR2 is FQNEAQ (reference sequence). This CDR3 is 13 amino acids long. Trimming took 1 base from V and 6 from J, leaving 6 bases between them. The CDR3 loop is CASSLGVPGELFF. CDR3 nucleotide sequence: TGTGCCAGCAGCTTAGGGGTCCCCGGGGAGCTGTTTTTT.

Here the CDR3 DNA reads TGCAGTGCTGAGACAGAGTCCTACGAGCAGTACTTC. Protein product: CSAETESYEQYF. The gene calls are TRBV20-1 and TRBJ2-7, with D perhaps TRBD1 (5 bases). V gave up 5 bases and J gave up 1 base, with 9 bases separating them. This CDR3 has 12 residues. Per the germline V gene, CDR1 is DFQATT and CDR2 is SNEGSKA (reference sequence).

A word on this clone: A read error may be the cause here, since a much bigger clone is one base away. The CDR3 coding sequence is TGTGCCAGCAGCTCTGGCGGAAACATTCAGTACTTC. Its protein product is CASSSGGNIQYF. This chain uses TRBV5-4 with TRBJ2-4; D gene unclear. Germline-derived CDR1 and CDR2 are SGHNT and YYREEE (reference sequence). Trimming stripped 3 bases from V and 6 bases from J, with 7 bases between. The CDR3 length is 12 residues.